Reported below is one TCR beta chain. The sample is drawn from a study of PD-L1 blockade in urothelial cancer. Study at large: Patients with male sex and bladder-origin urothelial cancer accounted for about 90% of the 29 enrolled.

Metastatic or locally advanced urothelial carcinoma was present in the patients. Libraries were prepared by immunoSEQ multiplex PCR; TCRdb keeps only in-frame clonotypes and omits some of them. Of fewer than 30,000 clones in the sample, roughly 80% were seen once. Between the trimmed V and J ends, which lost 4 bases and 2 bases, there was a span of 12 bases. Germline CDR1 and CDR2: SGHKS and YYEKEE (reference sequence). The CDR3 consists of 14 residues. Material: PBMCs, obtained around atezolizumab (anti-PD-L1) treatment. V gene TRBV5-5 combines with J gene TRBJ1-2, with unresolved D. The sequence was obtained from a man between 65 and 80 years old with urothelial cancer. The CDR3 sequence: CASSLPFGNYGYTF. Written as DNA, the CDR3 is TGTGCCAGCAGCCTCCCCTTCGGGAACTATGGCTACACCTTC.